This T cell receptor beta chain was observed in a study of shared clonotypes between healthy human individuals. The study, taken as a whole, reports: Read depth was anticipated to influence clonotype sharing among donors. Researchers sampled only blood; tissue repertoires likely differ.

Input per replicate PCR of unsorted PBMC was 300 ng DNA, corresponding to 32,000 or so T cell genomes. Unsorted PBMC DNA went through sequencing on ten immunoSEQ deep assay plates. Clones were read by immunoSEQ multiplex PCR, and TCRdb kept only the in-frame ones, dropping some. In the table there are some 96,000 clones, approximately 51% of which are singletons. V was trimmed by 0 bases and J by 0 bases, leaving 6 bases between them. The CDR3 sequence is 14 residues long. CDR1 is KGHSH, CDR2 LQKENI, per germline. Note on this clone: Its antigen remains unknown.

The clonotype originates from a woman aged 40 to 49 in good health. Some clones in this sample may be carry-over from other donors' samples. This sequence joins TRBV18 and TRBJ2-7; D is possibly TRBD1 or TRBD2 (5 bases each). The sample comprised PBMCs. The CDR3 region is CASSPPGASYEQYF. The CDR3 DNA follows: TGTGCCAGCTCACCACCCGGGGCCTCCTACGAGCAGTACTTC.